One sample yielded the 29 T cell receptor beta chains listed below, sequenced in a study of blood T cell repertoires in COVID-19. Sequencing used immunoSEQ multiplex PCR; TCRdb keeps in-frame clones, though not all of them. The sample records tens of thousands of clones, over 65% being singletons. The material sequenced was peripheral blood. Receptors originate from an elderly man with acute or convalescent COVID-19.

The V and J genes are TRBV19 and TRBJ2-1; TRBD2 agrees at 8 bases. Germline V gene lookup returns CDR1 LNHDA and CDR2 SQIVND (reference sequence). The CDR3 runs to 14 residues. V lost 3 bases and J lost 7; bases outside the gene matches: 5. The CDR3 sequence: CASSITGGLNEQFF. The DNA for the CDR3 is TGTGCCAGTAGTATCACGGGAGGGTTGAATGAGCAGTTCTTC.

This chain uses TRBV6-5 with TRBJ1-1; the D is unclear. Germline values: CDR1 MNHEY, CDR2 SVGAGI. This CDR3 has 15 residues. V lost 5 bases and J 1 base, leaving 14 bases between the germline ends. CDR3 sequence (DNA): TGTGCCAGCAGTCCCTCCGCCAGGCCGAACACTGAAGCTTTCTTT. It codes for CASSPSARPNTEAFF.

The CDR3 protein is CASSYLAGGPGDTQYF. CDR3 bases: TGTGCCAGCAGTTACCTAGCGGGAGGGCCAGGAGATACGCAGTATTTT. This chain links TRBV6-5 with TRBJ2-3; 12 bases align to TRBD2. The CDR3 runs 16 residues. Germline CDR1 is MNHEY and CDR2 is SVGAGI. The J segment lost 5 bases and the V segment lost 2 bases, leaving 5 bases of the junction unmatched.

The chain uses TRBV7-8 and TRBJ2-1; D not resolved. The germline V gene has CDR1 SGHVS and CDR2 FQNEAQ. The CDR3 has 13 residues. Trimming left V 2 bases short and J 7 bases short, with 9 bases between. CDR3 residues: CASSLFNSNEQFF. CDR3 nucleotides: TGTGCCAGCAGCTTATTTAACTCTAATGAGCAGTTCTTC.

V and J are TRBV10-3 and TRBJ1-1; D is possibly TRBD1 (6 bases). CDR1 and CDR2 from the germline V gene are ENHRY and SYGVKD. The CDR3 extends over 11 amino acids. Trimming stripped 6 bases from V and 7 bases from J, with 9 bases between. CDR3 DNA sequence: TGTGCCATCAGGGGGGACATTGAAGCTTTCTTT. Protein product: CAIRGDIEAFF.

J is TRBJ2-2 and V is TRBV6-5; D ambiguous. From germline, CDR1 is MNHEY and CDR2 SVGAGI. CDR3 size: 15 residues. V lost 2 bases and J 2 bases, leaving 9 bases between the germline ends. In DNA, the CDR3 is TGTGCCAGCAGTTACGGTTGGGCAAACACCGGGGAGCTGTTTTTT. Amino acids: CASSYGWANTGELFF.

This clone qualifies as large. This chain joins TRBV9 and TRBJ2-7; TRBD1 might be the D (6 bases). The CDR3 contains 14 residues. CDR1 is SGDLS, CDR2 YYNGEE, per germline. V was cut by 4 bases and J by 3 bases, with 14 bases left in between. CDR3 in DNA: TGTGCCAGCAGCCCCCCGTACAGGGTCTACGAGCAGTACTTC. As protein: CASSPPYRVYEQYF.

DNA of the CDR3: TGTGCCAGCAGCCGAGGACTAGCGGGAGGGGGTGAGCAGTTCTTC. Encoded protein: CASSRGLAGGGEQFF. The chain is built from TRBV14 and TRBJ2-1, with 15 bases matching TRBD2. CDR3 size: 15 residues. With 4 bases clipped from V and 9 bases from J, the junction kept 4 bases outside the gene matches. From germline, CDR1 is SGHDN and CDR2 FVKESK.

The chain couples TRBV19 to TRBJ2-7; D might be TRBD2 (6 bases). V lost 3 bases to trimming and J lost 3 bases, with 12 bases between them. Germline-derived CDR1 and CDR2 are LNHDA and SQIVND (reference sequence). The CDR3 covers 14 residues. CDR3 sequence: CASSIGGVIYEQYF. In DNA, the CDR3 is TGTGCCAGTAGTATTGGAGGGGTTATCTACGAGCAGTACTTC.

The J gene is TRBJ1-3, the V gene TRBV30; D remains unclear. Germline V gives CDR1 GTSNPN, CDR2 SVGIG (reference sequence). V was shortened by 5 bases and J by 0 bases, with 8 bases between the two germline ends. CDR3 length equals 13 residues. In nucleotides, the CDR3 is TGTGCCTGGGTCGGTGCCTCTGGAAACACCATATATTTT. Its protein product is CAWVGASGNTIYF.

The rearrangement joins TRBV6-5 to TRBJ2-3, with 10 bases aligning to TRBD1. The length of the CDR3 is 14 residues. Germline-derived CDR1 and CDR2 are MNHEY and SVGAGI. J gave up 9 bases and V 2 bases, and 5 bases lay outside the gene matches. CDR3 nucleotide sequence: TGTGCCAGCAGTTACACCCGGGACAGGGGAACGCAGTATTTT. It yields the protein CASSYTRDRGTQYF.

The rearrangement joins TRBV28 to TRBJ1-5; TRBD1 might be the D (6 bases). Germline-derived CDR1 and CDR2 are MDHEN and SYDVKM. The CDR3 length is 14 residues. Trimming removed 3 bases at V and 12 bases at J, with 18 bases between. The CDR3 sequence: CASSFLADRPNQHF. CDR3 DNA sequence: TGTGCCAGCAGTTTCCTCGCCGACAGGCCCAACCAGCATTTT.

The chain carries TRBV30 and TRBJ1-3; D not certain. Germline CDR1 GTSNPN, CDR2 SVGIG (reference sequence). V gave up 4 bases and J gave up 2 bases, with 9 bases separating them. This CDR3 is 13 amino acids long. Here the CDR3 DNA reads TGTGCCTGGACAGCCCAGGCTGGAAACACCATATATTTT. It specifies CAWTAQAGNTIYF. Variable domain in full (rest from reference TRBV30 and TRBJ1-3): SQTIHQWPATLVQPVGSPLSLECTVEGTSNPNLYWYRQAAGRGLQLLFYSVGIGQISSEVPQNLSASRPQDRQFILSSKKLLLSDSGFYLCAWTAQAGNTIYFGEGSWLTVV.

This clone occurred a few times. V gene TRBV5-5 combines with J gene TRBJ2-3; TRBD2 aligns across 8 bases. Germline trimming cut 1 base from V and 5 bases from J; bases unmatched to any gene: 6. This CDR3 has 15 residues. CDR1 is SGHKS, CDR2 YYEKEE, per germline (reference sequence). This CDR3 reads CASSLQREIGDTQYF. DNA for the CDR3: TGTGCCAGCAGCTTGCAGCGGGAGATCGGAGATACGCAGTATTTT. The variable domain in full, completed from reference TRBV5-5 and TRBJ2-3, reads DAGVTQSPTHLIKTRGQQVTLRCSPISGHKSVSWYQQVLGQGPQFIFQYYEKEERGRGNFPDRFSARQFPNYSSELNVNALLLGDSALYLCASSLQREIGDTQYFGPGTRLTVL.

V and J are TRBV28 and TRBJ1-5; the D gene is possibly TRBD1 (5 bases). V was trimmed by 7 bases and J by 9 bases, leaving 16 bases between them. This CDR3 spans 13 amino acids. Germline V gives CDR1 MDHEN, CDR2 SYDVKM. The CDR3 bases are TGTGCCAGCACCTACGGGGGAGTTCGGCCCCAGCATTTT. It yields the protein CASTYGGVRPQHF.

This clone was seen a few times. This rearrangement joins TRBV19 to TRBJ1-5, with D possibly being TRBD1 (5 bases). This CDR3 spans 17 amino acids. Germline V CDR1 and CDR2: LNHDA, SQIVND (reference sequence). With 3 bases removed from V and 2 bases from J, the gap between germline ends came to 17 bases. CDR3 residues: CASSITGTIRGNQPQHF. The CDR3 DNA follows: TGTGCCAGTAGTATTACAGGCACAATCCGAGGCAATCAGCCCCAGCATTTT.

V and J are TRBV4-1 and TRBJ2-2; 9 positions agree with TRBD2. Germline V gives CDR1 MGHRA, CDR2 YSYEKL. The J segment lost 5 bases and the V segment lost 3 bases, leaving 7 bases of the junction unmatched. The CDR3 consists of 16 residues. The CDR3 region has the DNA TGCGCCAGCAGCCATCCTCTAGCGGGACTTACCGGGGAGCTGTTTTTT. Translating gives CASSHPLAGLTGELFF.

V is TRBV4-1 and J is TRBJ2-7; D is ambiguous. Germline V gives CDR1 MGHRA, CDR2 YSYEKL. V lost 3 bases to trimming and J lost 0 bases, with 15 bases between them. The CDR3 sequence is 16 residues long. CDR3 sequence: CASSHLEYPSSYEQYF. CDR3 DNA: TGCGCCAGCAGCCATCTCGAATACCCCAGCTCCTACGAGCAGTACTTC.

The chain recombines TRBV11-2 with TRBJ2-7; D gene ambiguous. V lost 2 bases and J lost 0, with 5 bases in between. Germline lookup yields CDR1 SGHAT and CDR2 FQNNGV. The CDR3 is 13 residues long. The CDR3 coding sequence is TGTGCCAGCAGCTTATCGAGCTCCTACGAGCAGTACTTC. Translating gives CASSLSSSYEQYF.

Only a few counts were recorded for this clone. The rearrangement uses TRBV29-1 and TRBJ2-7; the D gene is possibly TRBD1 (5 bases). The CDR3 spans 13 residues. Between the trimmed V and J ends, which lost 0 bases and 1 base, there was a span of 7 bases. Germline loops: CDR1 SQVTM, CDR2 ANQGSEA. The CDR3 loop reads CSVEEDKSYEQYF. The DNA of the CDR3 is TGCAGCGTTGAAGAGGACAAATCCTACGAGCAGTACTTC.

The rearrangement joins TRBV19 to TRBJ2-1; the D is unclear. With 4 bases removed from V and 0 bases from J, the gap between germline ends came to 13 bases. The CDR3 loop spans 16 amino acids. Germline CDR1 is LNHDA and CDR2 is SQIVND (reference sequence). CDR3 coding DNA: TGTGCCAGTAGTACCGAAGCACGGAGCTCCTACAATGAGCAGTTCTTC. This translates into CASSTEARSSYNEQFF.

This chain's CDR3 is CASSLTGQGRQKLFF. The CDR3 DNA sequence: TGTGCCAGCAGTCTCACGGGACAGGGGCGCCAAAAACTGTTTTTT. V and J are TRBV6-5 and TRBJ1-4, with 10 bases that match TRBD1. The CDR3 length is 15 residues. Germline V lookup: CDR1 MNHEY, CDR2 SVGAGI. V trimming: 5 bases; J trimming: 9 bases; junction bases outside the gene matches: 9.

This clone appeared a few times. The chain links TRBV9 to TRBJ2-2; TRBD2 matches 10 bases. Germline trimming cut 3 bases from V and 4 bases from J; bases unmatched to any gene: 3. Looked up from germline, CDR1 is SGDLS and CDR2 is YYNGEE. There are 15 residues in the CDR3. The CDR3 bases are TGTGCCAGCAGCGCTAGCGGGAGAATCACCGGGGAGCTGTTTTTT. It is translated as CASSASGRITGELFF.

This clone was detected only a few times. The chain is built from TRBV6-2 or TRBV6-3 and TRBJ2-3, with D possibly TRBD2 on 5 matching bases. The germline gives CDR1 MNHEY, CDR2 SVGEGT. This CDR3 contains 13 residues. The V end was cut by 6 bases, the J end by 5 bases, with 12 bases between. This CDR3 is CASSPQRGDTQYF. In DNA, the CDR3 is TGTGCCAGCAGCCCTCAACGGGGAGATACGCAGTATTTT.

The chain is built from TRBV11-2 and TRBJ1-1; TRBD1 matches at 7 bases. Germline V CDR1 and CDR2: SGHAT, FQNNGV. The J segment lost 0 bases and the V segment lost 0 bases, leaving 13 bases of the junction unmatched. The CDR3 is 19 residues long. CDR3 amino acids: CASSLEGLIGQALNTEAFF. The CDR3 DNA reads TGTGCCAGCAGCTTAGAAGGGTTAATTGGACAGGCCCTGAACACTGAAGCTTTCTTT.

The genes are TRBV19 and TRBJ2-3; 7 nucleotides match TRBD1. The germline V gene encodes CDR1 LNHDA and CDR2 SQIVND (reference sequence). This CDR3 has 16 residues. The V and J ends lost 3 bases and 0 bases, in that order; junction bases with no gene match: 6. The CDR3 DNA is TGTGCCAGTAGTATGGAGTACAGGGGAAGCACAGATACGCAGTATTTT. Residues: CASSMEYRGSTDTQYF.

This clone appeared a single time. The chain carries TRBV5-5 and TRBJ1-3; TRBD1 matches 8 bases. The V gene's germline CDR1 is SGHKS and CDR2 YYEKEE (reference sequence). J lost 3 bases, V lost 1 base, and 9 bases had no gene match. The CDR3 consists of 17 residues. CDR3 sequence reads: CASSLMDRVLDGNTIYF. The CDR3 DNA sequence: TGTGCCAGCAGCTTGATGGACAGGGTCTTAGATGGAAACACCATATATTTT. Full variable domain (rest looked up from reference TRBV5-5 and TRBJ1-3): DAGVTQSPTHLIKTRGQQVTLRCSPISGHKSVSWYQQVLGQGPQFIFQYYEKEERGRGNFPDRFSARQFPNYSSELNVNALLLGDSALYLCASSLMDRVLDGNTIYFGEGSWLTVV.

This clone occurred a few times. Here the CDR3 DNA reads TGTGCCAGCTCACCAACAGCGAACACCGGGGAGCTGTTTTTT. This translates into CASSPTANTGELFF. The gene calls are TRBV18 and TRBJ2-2; D not resolved. The CDR3 totals 14 residues. Trimming stripped 2 bases from V and 0 bases from J, with 4 bases between. CDR1 and CDR2 from the germline V gene are KGHSH and LQKENI.

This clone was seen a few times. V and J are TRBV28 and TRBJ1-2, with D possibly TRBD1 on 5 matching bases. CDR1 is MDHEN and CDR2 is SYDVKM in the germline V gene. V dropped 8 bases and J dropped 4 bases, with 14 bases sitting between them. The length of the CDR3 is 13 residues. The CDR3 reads CASGQGQGYGYTF. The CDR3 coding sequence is TGTGCCAGCGGGCAGGGCCAGGGCTATGGCTACACCTTC.